This is a list of T cell receptor beta chains from one sample in a study of blood T cell repertoires in COVID-19. The table came from immunoSEQ multiplex PCR; TCRdb's copy has only in-frame clones and leaves some out. Of around 200,000 clones in the sample, 83% were seen once. Sequencing was carried out using peripheral blood. These receptors were obtained from a woman between 45 and 65 years old with acute or convalescent COVID-19. CDR3s include the opening cysteine and the closing phenylalanine or tryptophan. D genes are given only for firm matches. Clone sizes are given selectively: once, few, many, or a class where the clone is expanded.

TRBV6-5,NA,TRBJ1-2,NA,TGTGCCAGCAGTCGAAACAGGGATAGGAATTATGGCTACACCTTC,CASSRNRDRNYGYTF
TRBV5-1,TRBD1,TRBJ1-5,NA,TGCGCCAGCAGCTTCGGGACAGCGGACCAGCCCCAGCATTTT,CASSFGTADQPQHF
TRBV5-4,NA,TRBJ2-1,NA,TGTGCCAGCACCGAGGACGGGAAGCAGGATGAGCAGTTCTTC,CASTEDGKQDEQFF
TRBV2,NA,TRBJ1-3,NA,TGTGCCAGCAGTGGGGGCAGTAGTCTCTCTGGAAACACCATATATTTT,CASSGGSSLSGNTIYF
TRBV28,TRBD1,TRBJ1-1,NA,TGTGCCAGCAGTCCAACAGGGGTGGGAACTGAAGCTTTCTTT,CASSPTGVGTEAFF
TRBV7-7,NA,TRBJ2-1,NA,TGTGCCAGCAGCATCAAGGGGGACAAGGGTAATGAGCAGTTCTTC,CASSIKGDKGNEQFF
TRBV18,NA,TRBJ1-1,NA,TGTGCCAGCTCAGCGGACGGACTAACGACTGAAGCTTTCTTT,CASSADGLTTEAFF
TRBV7-9,NA,TRBJ1-1,NA,TGTGCCAGCAGCGTTCCCACTCAGGGGAACACTGAAGCTTTCTTT,CASSVPTQGNTEAFF
TRBV10-1,TRBD1,TRBJ2-7,NA,TGCGCCAGCAGTGATGACAGGGGATACGACGAGCAGTACTTC,CASSDDRGYDEQYF
TRBV24-1,TRBD1,TRBJ2-2,NA,TGTGCCACCAGTGATTTTACGACAGGGGGGATGGCCGGGGAGCTGTTTTTT,CATSDFTTGGMAGELFF
TRBV20-1,NA,TRBJ1-5,NA,TGCAGTGCTAGTTGGACAGTAAATAGCAATCAGCCCCAGCATTTT,CSASWTVNSNQPQHF
TRBV11-2,NA,TRBJ2-7,NA,TGTGCCAGCAGCTTAGCGGAGGGGCAACCGTTTTTCTACGAGCAGTACTTC,CASSLAEGQPFFYEQYF
TRBV5-6,NA,TRBJ1-4,NA,TGTGCCAGCAGCTGGACGGGGGACGCTGAAAAACTGTTTTTT,CASSWTGDAEKLFF
TRBV28,NA,TRBJ1-1,NA,TGTGCCAGCAGTTTATCCCCAGCTCCAACAGGGCTCATGAACACTGAAGCTTTCTTT,CASSLSPAPTGLMNTEAFF
TRBV10-3,TRBD1,TRBJ1-2,NA,TGTGCCATCAGCCAGGGACAGGGCTATGGCTACACCTTC,CAISQGQGYGYTF
TRBV19,TRBD1,TRBJ1-4,NA,TGTGCCAGTAGTCTTAACAGGGGAGGAAAACTGTTTTTT,CASSLNRGGKLFF
TRBV20-1,NA,TRBJ1-2,NA,TGCAGTGCCTACAGGGAGGGTGGCTACACCTTC,CSAYREGGYTF
TRBV5-4,NA,TRBJ2-5,NA,TGTGCCAGCAGCTTGAGTATAGTTAAAGAGACCCAGTACTTC,CASSLSIVKETQYF
TRBV5-4,NA,TRBJ2-7,NA,TGTGCCAGCAGCTTCGGACAGCTGTCCGAGCAGTACTTC,CASSFGQLSEQYF
TRBV28,NA,TRBJ1-1,NA,TGTGCCAGCAGTAAAGGAGGGGACACTGAAGCTTTCTTT,CASSKGGDTEAFF
TRBV12-3/TRBV12-4,TRBD1,TRBJ1-6,NA,TGTGCCAGCAGAGAAGGACAGGGAAAACCCCTCCACTTT,CASREGQGKPLHF
TRBV7-2,TRBD2,TRBJ2-1,once,TGTGCCAGCAGCTTAGCGAGCGGGAGAAAGGATGAGCAGTTCTTC,CASSLASGRKDEQFF
TRBV7-8,TRBD1,TRBJ1-3,NA,TGTGCCAGCAGCTTAGTAGGACAGGCCGTATATTTT,CASSLVGQAVYF
TRBV19,NA,TRBJ1-5,NA,TGTGCCAGTAGTATAGAGGGGCAGCCACAGCCCCAGCATTTT,CASSIEGQPQPQHF
TRBV9,NA,TRBJ2-5,NA,TGTGCCAGCAGCGTATTTAAGAGACAAGAGACCCAGTACTTC,CASSVFKRQETQYF
TRBV28,TRBD2,TRBJ2-1,NA,TGTGCCACCCAGACTAGCGGGAACTTCAATGAGCAGTTCTTC,CATQTSGNFNEQFF
TRBV27,NA,TRBJ2-3,NA,TGTGCCGCGGGCGTAGTCTCGACAGATACGCAGTATTTT,CAAGVVSTDTQYF
TRBV5-1,NA,TRBJ2-7,NA,TGCGCCAGCAGCACGGACAGAACATACGAGCAGTACTTC,CASSTDRTYEQYF
TRBV6-5,TRBD2,TRBJ2-7,NA,TGTGCCAGCAAAGGACCGGGACTAGCCCTCGAGCAGTACTTC,CASKGPGLALEQYF
TRBV21-1,NA,TRBJ1-2,many,TGTCTGCGGAAGGAGGGAGACAGGGAGTATGGCTACACCTTC,CLRKEGDREYGYTF
TRBV2,TRBD2,TRBJ2-1,NA,TGTGCCAGCAGGGTCGGGACTAGCGGGAGAAGGAATGAGCAGTTCTTC,CASRVGTSGRRNEQFF
TRBV7-3,TRBD2,TRBJ2-1,NA,TGTGCCAGCAGCCCTATCGGGACTAGCGGGAGTACGGCCTACAATGAGCAGTTCTTC,CASSPIGTSGSTAYNEQFF
TRBV25-1,TRBD1,TRBJ1-1,NA,TGTGCCAGCAGTGAACCCTATTCCGGGACAGGAGAAGCTTTCTTT,CASSEPYSGTGEAFF
TRBV5-4,NA,TRBJ2-3,NA,TGTGCCAGCACCCTGCGACAGGTTGGGAGCACAGATACGCAGTATTTT,CASTLRQVGSTDTQYF
TRBV5-1,NA,TRBJ2-3,once,TGCGCCAGCAATGAACAGGGTATGGATACGCAGTATTTT,CASNEQGMDTQYF
TRBV30,NA,TRBJ2-3,once,TGTGCCTGGAGTCCCCGGACTATAGTGGTTACGCAGTATTTT,CAWSPRTIVVTQYF
TRBV28,NA,TRBJ1-3,NA,TGTGCCAGCAGATCCGGGGTACTGAAGGGAAACACCATATATTTT,CASRSGVLKGNTIYF
TRBV10-3,NA,TRBJ1-2,NA,TGTGCCATCAGAGCAGGGGCGGCGGACTATGGCTACACCTTC,CAIRAGAADYGYTF
TRBV28,TRBD2,TRBJ2-7,NA,TGTGCCAGCAGTTCGCCCAGACTAGCGGGACACTACGAGCAGTACTTC,CASSSPRLAGHYEQYF
TRBV5-4,NA,TRBJ1-1,many,TGTGCCAGCAGCTTTCTACCTCAGAACACTGAAGCTTTCTTT,CASSFLPQNTEAFF